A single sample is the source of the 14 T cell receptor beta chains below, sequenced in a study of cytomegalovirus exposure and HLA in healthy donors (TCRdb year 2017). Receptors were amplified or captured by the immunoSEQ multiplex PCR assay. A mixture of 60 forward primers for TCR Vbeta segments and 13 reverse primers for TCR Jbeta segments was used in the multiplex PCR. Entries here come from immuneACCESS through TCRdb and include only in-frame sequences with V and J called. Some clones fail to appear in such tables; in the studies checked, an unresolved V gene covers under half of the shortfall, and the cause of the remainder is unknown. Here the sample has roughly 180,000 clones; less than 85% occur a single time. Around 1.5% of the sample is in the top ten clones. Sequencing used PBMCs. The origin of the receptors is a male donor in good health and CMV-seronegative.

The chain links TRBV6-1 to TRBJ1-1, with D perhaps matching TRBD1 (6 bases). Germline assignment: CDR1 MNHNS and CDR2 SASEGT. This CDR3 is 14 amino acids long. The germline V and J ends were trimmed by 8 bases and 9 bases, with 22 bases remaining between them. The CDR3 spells CASQVRNRDGQAFF. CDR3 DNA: TGTGCCAGCCAGGTTAGGAACAGGGATGGGCAAGCTTTCTTT.

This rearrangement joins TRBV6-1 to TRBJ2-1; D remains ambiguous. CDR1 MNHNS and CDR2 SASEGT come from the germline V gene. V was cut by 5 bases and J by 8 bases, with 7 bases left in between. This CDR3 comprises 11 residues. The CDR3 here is CASSSRDEQFF. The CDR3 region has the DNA TGTGCCAGCAGTTCTCGGGATGAGCAGTTCTTC.

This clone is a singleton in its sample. CDR3 sequence (DNA): TGTGCCAGCACTGCCCGAGCGGGGGAGACAGATACGCAGTATTTT. Encoded protein: CASTARAGETDTQYF. The genes are TRBV6-1 and TRBJ2-3; 8 bases match TRBD2. The length of the CDR3 is 15 residues. Per the germline V gene, CDR1 is MNHNS and CDR2 is SASEGT. J was trimmed by 3 bases and V by 7 bases; bases with no gene match: 9.

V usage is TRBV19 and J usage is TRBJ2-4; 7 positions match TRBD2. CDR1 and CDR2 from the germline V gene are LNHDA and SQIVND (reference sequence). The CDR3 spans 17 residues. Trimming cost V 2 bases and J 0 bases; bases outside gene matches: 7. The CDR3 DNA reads TGTGCCAGTAGTATAACCAGCGGGGTTCCAGCCAAAAACATTCAGTACTTC. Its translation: CASSITSGVPAKNIQYF.

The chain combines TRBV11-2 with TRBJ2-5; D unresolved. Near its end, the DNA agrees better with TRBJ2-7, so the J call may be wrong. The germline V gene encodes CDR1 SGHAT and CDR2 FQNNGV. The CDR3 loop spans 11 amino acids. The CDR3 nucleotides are TGTGCCAGCAGCTTGAACCACGAGCAGTACTTC. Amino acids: CASSLNHEQYF.

In nucleotides, the CDR3 is TGTGCCAGCAGCTTTCCCCGGGACAGCTCCGATGAAAAACTGTTTTTT. Encoded protein: CASSFPRDSSDEKLFF. The rearrangement joins TRBV7-9 to TRBJ1-4, with TRBD1 matching 7 bases. V gave up 3 bases and J gave up 6 bases; unmatched junction bases: 10. Germline loops: CDR1 SEHNR, CDR2 FQNEAQ (reference sequence). This CDR3 has 16 residues.

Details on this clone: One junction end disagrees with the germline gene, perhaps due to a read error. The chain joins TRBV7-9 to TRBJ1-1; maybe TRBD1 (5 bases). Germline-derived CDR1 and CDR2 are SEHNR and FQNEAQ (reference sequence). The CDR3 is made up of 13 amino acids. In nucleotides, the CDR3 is TGTTCCAGCAGCTTAGTTGGACACCATGAAGCTTTCTTT. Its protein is CSSSLVGHHEAFF.

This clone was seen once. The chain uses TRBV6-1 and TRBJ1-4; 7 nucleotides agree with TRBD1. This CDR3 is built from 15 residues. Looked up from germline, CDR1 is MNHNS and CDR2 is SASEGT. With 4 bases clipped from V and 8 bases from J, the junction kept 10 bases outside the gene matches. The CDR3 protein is CASSVSGQFGEKLFF. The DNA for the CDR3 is TGTGCCAGCAGTGTGTCGGGACAGTTTGGCGAAAAACTGTTTTTT.

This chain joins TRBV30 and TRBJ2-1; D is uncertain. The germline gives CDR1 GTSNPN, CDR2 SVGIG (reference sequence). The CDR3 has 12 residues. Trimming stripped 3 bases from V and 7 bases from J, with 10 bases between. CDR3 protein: CAWSYLLNEQFF. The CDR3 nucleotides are TGTGCCTGGAGCTATTTGCTTAATGAGCAGTTCTTC.

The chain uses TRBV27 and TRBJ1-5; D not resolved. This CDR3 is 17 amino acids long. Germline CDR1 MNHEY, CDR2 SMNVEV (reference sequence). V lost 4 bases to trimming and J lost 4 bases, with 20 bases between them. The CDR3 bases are TGTGCCAGCAGTTATGGTCTACCCCAAATTGGTAATCAGCCCCAGCATTTT. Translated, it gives CASSYGLPQIGNQPQHF.

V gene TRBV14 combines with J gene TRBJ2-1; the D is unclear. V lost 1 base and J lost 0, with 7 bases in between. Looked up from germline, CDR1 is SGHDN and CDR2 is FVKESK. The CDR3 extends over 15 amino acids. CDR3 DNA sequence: TGTGCCAGCAGCCAAGGAGTCCGCTCCTACAATGAGCAGTTCTTC. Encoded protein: CASSQGVRSYNEQFF.

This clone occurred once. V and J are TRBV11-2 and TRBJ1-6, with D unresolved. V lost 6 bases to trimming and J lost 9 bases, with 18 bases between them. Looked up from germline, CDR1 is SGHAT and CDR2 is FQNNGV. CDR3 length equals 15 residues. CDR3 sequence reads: CASSPRLFVGSPLHF. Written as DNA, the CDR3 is TGTGCCAGCAGTCCCAGACTGTTCGTAGGTTCACCCCTCCACTTT.

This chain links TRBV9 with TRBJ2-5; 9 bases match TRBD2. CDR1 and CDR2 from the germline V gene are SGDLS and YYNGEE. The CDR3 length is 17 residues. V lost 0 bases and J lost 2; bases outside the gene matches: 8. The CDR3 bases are TGTGCCAGCAGCGTAGGCCCCTGGACTAGCGAGCAAGAGACCCAGTACTTC. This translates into CASSVGPWTSEQETQYF.

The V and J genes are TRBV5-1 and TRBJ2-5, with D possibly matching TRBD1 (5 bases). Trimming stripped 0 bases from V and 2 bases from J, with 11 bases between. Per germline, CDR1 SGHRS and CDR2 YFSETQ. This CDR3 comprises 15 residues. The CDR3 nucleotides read TGCGCCAGCAGCTTGGTGGGGCAGACACAAGAGACCCAGTACTTC. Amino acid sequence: CASSLVGQTQETQYF.